This TCR beta chain was sequenced for a study of T cell repertoires in aging, cancer and after chemotherapy. Study summary: Some 9.4 million TCR reads made up the full dataset. Study results and limitations: Age-matched healthy donors had significantly more diverse, less clonal blood TCR repertoires than untreated cancer patients.

Amplification of TCR beta used genomic DNA extracted from peripheral blood. This clonotype was counted between two and nine times. The antigen remains unidentified. Trimming at V came to 1 base and at J to 4 bases, leaving 8 bases not matched to a gene. The CDR3 sequence is 17 residues long. Germline V gene sequence: CDR1 SEHNR, CDR2 FQNEAQ (reference sequence). A mixed TRB-A/B primer pool amplified rearranged TRB by multiplex touch-down PCR. TCRdb independently ran MiXCR on the multiplex PCR reads; one entry per CDR3 protein. The table has about 1,200 distinct CDR3 sequences, about a sixth seen once. The chain joins TRBV7-9 to TRBJ1-5, with TRBD1 matching over 9 bases. Sample: blood. The clonotype comes from a human donor with a solid tumor. CDR3 sequence: CASSLGVEQGANQPQHF. The CDR3 region has the DNA TGTGCCAGCAGCTTAGGGGTCGAACAGGGGGCGAATCAGCCCCAGCATTTT. The full variable domain, in which reference TRBV7-9 and TRBJ1-5 provide the parts outside the CDR3, is DTGVSQNPRHKITKRGQNVTFRCDPISEHNRLYWYRQTLGQGPEFLTYFQNEAQLEKSRLLSDRFSAERPKGSFSTLEIQRTEQGDSAMYLCASSLGVEQGANQPQHFGDGTRLSIL.